This record looks at one TCR beta chain sequence and its context. Use of 60 Vbeta and 13 Jbeta primers characterized the PCR. Using immunoSEQ multiplex PCR, the repertoire was profiled, and TCRdb retains in-frame clones only, with some absent. The sample lists about 180,000 clones; less than 90% were seen once. This entry is derived from a study of cytomegalovirus exposure and HLA in healthy donors. The overall study: Sequencing of some 200 million T cells in an earlier analysis found 100 million to 140 million unique TCR beta sequences.

The sequence derives from a boy aged 2 to 10 in good health and CMV-seronegative. Sequencing input: PBMCs.

The CDR3 protein is CASSLISSGRGLYNEQFF. The CDR3 bases are TGTGCCAGCAGCTTGATTTCTAGCGGGAGGGGGCTCTACAATGAGCAGTTCTTC. The chain is built from TRBV7-9 and TRBJ2-1; 12 bases map to TRBD2. The germline V gene has CDR1 SEHNR and CDR2 FQNEAQ (reference sequence). The J segment lost 3 bases and the V segment lost 3 bases, leaving 9 bases of the junction unmatched. The CDR3 extends over 18 amino acids.